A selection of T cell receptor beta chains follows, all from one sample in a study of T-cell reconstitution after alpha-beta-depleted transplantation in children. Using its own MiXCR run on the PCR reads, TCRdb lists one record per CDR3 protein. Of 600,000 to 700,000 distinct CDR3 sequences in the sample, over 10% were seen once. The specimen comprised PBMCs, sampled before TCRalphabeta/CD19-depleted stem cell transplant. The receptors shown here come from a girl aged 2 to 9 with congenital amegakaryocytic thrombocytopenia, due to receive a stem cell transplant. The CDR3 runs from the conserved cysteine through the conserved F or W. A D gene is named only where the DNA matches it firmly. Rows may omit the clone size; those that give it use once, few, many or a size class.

CDR3aa: CASSLAGTRDLFF
CDR3nt: TGTGCCAGCAGCTTAGCCGGGACTAGGGATTTGTTCTTC
v_gene: TRBV7-9
d_gene: TRBD2
j_gene: TRBJ2-1
abundance: many

CDR3aa: CASSPTTEYSNQPQHF
CDR3nt: TGTGCCAGCAGCCCCACGACAGAATATAGCAATCAGCCCCAGCATTTT
v_gene: TRBV12-3/TRBV12-4
d_gene: .
j_gene: TRBJ1-5
abundance: few

CDR3aa: CASSERPGLAGNTDTQYF
CDR3nt: TGTGCCAGCAGTGAACGGCCGGGACTAGCGGGAAACACAGATACGCAGTATTTT
v_gene: TRBV6-1
d_gene: TRBD2
j_gene: TRBJ2-3
abundance: .

CDR3aa: CSAATSGAYRDTQYF
CDR3nt: TGCAGTGCCGCCACTAGCGGGGCTTACAGGGATACGCAGTATTTT
v_gene: TRBV20-1
d_gene: TRBD2
j_gene: TRBJ2-3
abundance: .

CDR3aa: CASSSGLAGGPFEQFF
CDR3nt: TGTGCCAGCAGTTCAGGGCTAGCGGGAGGGCCATTTGAGCAGTTCTTC
v_gene: TRBV27
d_gene: TRBD2
j_gene: TRBJ2-1
abundance: many

CDR3aa: CASSGGTSGNHHEQYF
CDR3nt: TGTGCCAGCAGCGGAGGGACTAGCGGGAATCATCACGAGCAGTACTTC
v_gene: TRBV6-1
d_gene: TRBD2
j_gene: TRBJ2-7
abundance: few

CDR3aa: CASRTSGNQETQYF
CDR3nt: TGTGCCAGCCGGACTAGCGGAAACCAAGAGACCCAGTACTTC
v_gene: TRBV19
d_gene: TRBD2
j_gene: TRBJ2-5
abundance: many

CDR3aa: CSARDLSGTGELFF
CDR3nt: TGCAGTGCTAGAGATCTTTCTGGGACCGGGGAGCTGTTTTTT
v_gene: TRBV20-1
d_gene: .
j_gene: TRBJ2-2
abundance: many

CDR3aa: CASKPTRVGSDTQYF
CDR3nt: TGTGCCAGCAAACCCACGAGGGTTGGGTCAGATACGCAGTATTTT
v_gene: TRBV7-8
d_gene: .
j_gene: TRBJ2-3
abundance: many

CDR3aa: CASSLRLARSYEQYF
CDR3nt: TGTGCCAGCAGTTTGCGACTAGCGCGCTCCTACGAGCAGTACTTC
v_gene: TRBV12-3/TRBV12-4
d_gene: TRBD2
j_gene: TRBJ2-7
abundance: many

CDR3aa: CASSLSGGAYNEQFF
CDR3nt: TGTGCCAGCAGCTTATCGGGAGGGGCCTACAATGAGCAGTTCTTC
v_gene: TRBV7-3
d_gene: TRBD2
j_gene: TRBJ2-1
abundance: few

CDR3aa: CASSFTGTGPYEQYF
CDR3nt: TGCGCCAGCAGCTTTACCGGGACAGGTCCCTACGAGCAGTACTTC
v_gene: TRBV5-1
d_gene: TRBD1
j_gene: TRBJ2-7
abundance: many

CDR3aa: CSAIGLATDTQYF
CDR3nt: TGCAGTGCTATCGGACTAGCCACAGATACGCAGTATTTT
v_gene: TRBV20-1
d_gene: TRBD2
j_gene: TRBJ2-3
abundance: many

CDR3aa: CASSVSGSPPTNPNGYNEQFF
CDR3nt: TGTGCCAGCAGCGTTAGCGGGAGTCCACCCACAAATCCAAACGGCTACAATGAGCAGTTCTTC
v_gene: TRBV9
d_gene: TRBD2
j_gene: TRBJ2-1
abundance: many

CDR3aa: CAIQDPGGAFEAFF
CDR3nt: TGCGCCATCCAGGACCCAGGGGGCGCCTTTGAAGCTTTCTTT
v_gene: TRBV10-2
d_gene: TRBD1
j_gene: TRBJ1-1
abundance: many

CDR3aa: CASKLRQGPYEQYF
CDR3nt: TGCGCCAGCAAATTACGACAGGGGCCCTACGAGCAGTACTTC
v_gene: TRBV10-2
d_gene: TRBD1
j_gene: TRBJ2-7
abundance: many

CDR3aa: CASSASSRQTGNIQYF
CDR3nt: TGTGCCAGCAGCGCATCCTCTCGACAGACGGGAAACATTCAGTACTTC
v_gene: TRBV7-8
d_gene: .
j_gene: TRBJ2-4
abundance: .

CDR3aa: CASSLVTGGPDTQYF
CDR3nt: TGTGCCAGCAGCTTAGTCACGGGAGGGCCAGATACGCAGTATTTT
v_gene: TRBV7-8
d_gene: TRBD2
j_gene: TRBJ2-3
abundance: many

CDR3aa: CATSRDRAGENIQYF
CDR3nt: TGTGCCACCAGCAGAGATCGGGCAGGGGAAAACATTCAGTACTTC
v_gene: TRBV15
d_gene: .
j_gene: TRBJ2-4
abundance: .

CDR3aa: CASSFGGSSNEQFF
CDR3nt: TGCGCCAGCAGCTTCGGCGGGAGCTCCAATGAGCAGTTCTTC
v_gene: TRBV5-1
d_gene: TRBD2
j_gene: TRBJ2-1
abundance: .

CDR3aa: CSARTPYEQYF
CDR3nt: TGCAGTGCTAGGACGCCCTACGAGCAGTACTTC
v_gene: TRBV20-1
d_gene: .
j_gene: TRBJ2-7
abundance: many

CDR3aa: CAISERDRGHSPLHF
CDR3nt: TGTGCCATCAGTGAGAGGGACAGGGGACATTCACCCCTCCACTTT
v_gene: TRBV10-3
d_gene: TRBD1
j_gene: TRBJ1-6
abundance: many

CDR3aa: CSVGVRRVTYEQYF
CDR3nt: TGCAGCGTTGGTGTCAGACGGGTGACCTACGAGCAGTACTTC
v_gene: TRBV29-1
d_gene: .
j_gene: TRBJ2-7
abundance: many

CDR3aa: CASSSLGSDTQYF
CDR3nt: TGTGCCAGCAGCTCCCTTGGCTCAGATACGCAGTATTTT
v_gene: TRBV12-3/TRBV12-4
d_gene: .
j_gene: TRBJ2-3
abundance: many

CDR3aa: CASSLRGRLEAHEQYF
CDR3nt: TGCGCCAGCAGCTTACGTGGGCGACTAGAAGCCCACGAGCAGTACTTC
v_gene: TRBV5-1
d_gene: .
j_gene: TRBJ2-7
abundance: .

CDR3aa: CASSEGSREANVLTF
CDR3nt: TGTGCCAGCAGTGAGGGGAGTCGGGAGGCCAACGTCCTGACTTTC
v_gene: TRBV25-1
d_gene: .
j_gene: TRBJ2-6
abundance: .

CDR3aa: CASSYRQGDTEAFF
CDR3nt: TGTGCCAGCAGCTACCGACAGGGGGACACTGAAGCTTTCTTT
v_gene: TRBV6-5
d_gene: TRBD1
j_gene: TRBJ1-1
abundance: many

CDR3aa: CASSPTPLVGQYF
CDR3nt: TGCGCCAGCAGCCCAACCCCACTAGTTGGGCAGTACTTC
v_gene: TRBV5-1
d_gene: .
j_gene: TRBJ2-7
abundance: many

CDR3aa: CSAHRTGTEQYF
CDR3nt: TGCAGTGCCCACCGGACAGGAACCGAGCAGTACTTC
v_gene: TRBV20-1
d_gene: TRBD1
j_gene: TRBJ2-7
abundance: few

CDR3aa: CSASRPAGELFF
CDR3nt: TGCAGTGCTAGCAGGCCGGCCGGGGAGCTGTTTTTT
v_gene: TRBV20-1
d_gene: .
j_gene: TRBJ2-2
abundance: .

CDR3aa: CASSFLGQLITGELFF
CDR3nt: TGCGCCAGCAGCTTCTTAGGACAGCTAATAACCGGGGAGCTGTTTTTT
v_gene: TRBV5-1
d_gene: .
j_gene: TRBJ2-2
abundance: many

CDR3aa: CASSTGQTWDTQYF
CDR3nt: TGCGCCAGCAGCACCGGACAGACTTGGGATACGCAGTATTTT
v_gene: TRBV5-1
d_gene: .
j_gene: TRBJ2-3
abundance: many

CDR3aa: CASSPASTPYTF
CDR3nt: TGTGCCAGCAGCCCCGCTTCTACACCCTACACCTTC
v_gene: TRBV7-2
d_gene: .
j_gene: TRBJ1-2
abundance: many

CDR3aa: CASSFEAGPQNTEAFF
CDR3nt: TGTGCCAGCAGCTTTGAAGCCGGCCCCCAAAACACTGAAGCTTTCTTT
v_gene: TRBV7-9
d_gene: .
j_gene: TRBJ1-1
abundance: few

CDR3aa: CASSYGGDNEKLFF
CDR3nt: TGTGCCAGCAGTTACGGGGGCGATAATGAAAAACTGTTTTTT
v_gene: TRBV6-5
d_gene: .
j_gene: TRBJ1-4
abundance: many

CDR3aa: CATHRQGENTGELFF
CDR3nt: TGTGCCACACATAGACAGGGGGAGAACACCGGGGAGCTGTTTTTT
v_gene: TRBV12-3/TRBV12-4
d_gene: TRBD1
j_gene: TRBJ2-2
abundance: many